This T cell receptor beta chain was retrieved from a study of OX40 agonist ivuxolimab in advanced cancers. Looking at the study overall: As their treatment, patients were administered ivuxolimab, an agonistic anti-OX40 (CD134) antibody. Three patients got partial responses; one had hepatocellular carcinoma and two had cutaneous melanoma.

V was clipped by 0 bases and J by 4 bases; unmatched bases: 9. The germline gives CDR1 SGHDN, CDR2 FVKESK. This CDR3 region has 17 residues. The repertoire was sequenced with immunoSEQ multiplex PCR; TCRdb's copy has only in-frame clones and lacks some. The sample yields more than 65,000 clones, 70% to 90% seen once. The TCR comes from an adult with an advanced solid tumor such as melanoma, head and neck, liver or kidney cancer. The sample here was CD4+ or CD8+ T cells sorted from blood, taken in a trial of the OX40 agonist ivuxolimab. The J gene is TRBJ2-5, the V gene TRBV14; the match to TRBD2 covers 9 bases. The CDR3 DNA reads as TGTGCCAGCAGCCAAGATGGCAGCGGGGGGCCATTAGAGACCCAGTACTTC. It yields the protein CASSQDGSGGPLETQYF. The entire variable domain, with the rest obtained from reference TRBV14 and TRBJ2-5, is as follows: EAGVTQFPSHSVIEKGQTVTLRCDPISGHDNLYWYRRVMGKEIKFLLHFVKESKQDESGMPNNRFLAERTGGTYSTLKVQPAELEDSGVYFCASSQDGSGGPLETQYFGPGTRLLVL.